What follows are 8 T cell receptor beta chains derived from one specimen sequenced in a study of identifying expanded T cells in peripheral blood. Using immunoSEQ multiplex PCR, the repertoire was profiled, and TCRdb retains in-frame clones only, with some absent. The repertoire holds fewer than 85,000 clones, with roughly 90% as singletons. Material for sequencing was blood. These receptors originate from a person aged 18-70 years in good health.

This chain connects TRBV27 to TRBJ2-7; D not certain. CDR1 MNHEY and CDR2 SMNVEV come from the germline V gene (reference sequence). V lost 5 bases and J lost 3, with 17 bases in between. The CDR3 is made up of 15 amino acids. CDR3 sequence: CASSEVGAGLYEQYF. In DNA, the CDR3 is TGTGCCAGCAGTGAGGTTGGTGCCGGTCTCTACGAGCAGTACTTC.

The chain carries TRBV19 and TRBJ2-6; 7 bases fit TRBD1. The length of the CDR3 is 19 residues. The germline V gene has CDR1 LNHDA and CDR2 SQIVND (reference sequence). The ends lost 4 bases at V and 0 bases at J; junction bases unmatched: 12. Here the CDR3 reads CASSTPRQGSLSGANVLTF. The CDR3 nucleotides are TGTGCCAGTAGTACGCCAAGACAGGGTTCCCTCTCTGGGGCCAACGTCCTGACTTTC.

The CDR3 DNA follows: TGTGCCAGCAGCGCCGGGGGTTTCTCCTACAATGAGCAGTTCTTC. Its translation: CASSAGGFSYNEQFF. V usage is TRBV9 and J usage is TRBJ2-1; maybe TRBD2 (6 bases). The V gene's germline CDR1 is SGDLS and CDR2 YYNGEE. Trimming left V 3 bases short and J 0 bases short, with 10 bases between. The length of the CDR3 is 15 residues. Supplemented by reference TRBV9 and TRBJ2-1, the full variable domain reads DSGVTQTPKHLITATGQRVTLRCSPRSGDLSVYWYQQSLDQGLQFLIQYYNGEERAKGNILERFSAQQFPDLHSELNLSSLELGDSALYFCASSAGGFSYNEQFFGPGTRLTVL.

The chain couples TRBV6-1 to TRBJ1-2; maybe TRBD1 (5 bases). This CDR3 has 14 residues. Per the germline V gene, CDR1 is MNHNS and CDR2 is SASEGT. V was trimmed by 8 bases and J by 7 bases, leaving 20 bases between them. CDR3 nucleotide sequence: TGTGCCAGCCTGGCCCTAAGGGGCTATGGTGGCTACACCTTC. Its translation: CASLALRGYGGYTF.

The chain links TRBV7-2 to TRBJ2-1, with 10 nucleotides matching TRBD2. The length of the CDR3 is 15 residues. The germline V gene encodes CDR1 SGHTA and CDR2 FQGNSA. V dropped 0 bases and J dropped 9; count of bases not matched to a gene: 5. Written as DNA, the CDR3 is TGTGCCAGCAGCTTAGCGACGGGACTAGCGAGTGAGCAGTTCTTC. Protein product: CASSLATGLASEQFF.

Only one count was recorded for this clone. The chain employs TRBV4-1 and TRBJ2-7, with 7 bases lining up with TRBD2. The germline V gene has CDR1 MGHRA and CDR2 YSYEKL. This CDR3 is built from 16 residues. J lost 1 base, V lost 4 bases, and 10 bases had no gene match. CDR3 nucleotide sequence: TGCGCCAGCAGCCGTTCGCTGGGCGGGGGTTCCTACGAGCAGTACTTC. It translates to CASSRSLGGGSYEQYF.

The gene calls are TRBV28 and TRBJ2-2; 11 nucleotides agree with TRBD2. The trim removed 6 bases at V and 3 bases at J, leaving 9 bases unmatched. This CDR3 region has 17 residues. The germline gives CDR1 MDHEN, CDR2 SYDVKM. CDR3 in DNA: TGTGCCAGCAGGAGGGCTAGACTAGCGGGGTACACCGGGGAGCTGTTTTTT. Amino acid sequence: CASRRARLAGYTGELFF. The complete variable domain, with remaining parts taken from reference TRBV28 and TRBJ2-2, reads DVKVTQSSRYLVKRTGEKVFLECVQDMDHENMFWYRQDPGLGLRLIYFSYDVKMKEKGDIPEGYSVSREKKERFSLILESASTNQTSMYLCASRRARLAGYTGELFFGEGSRLTVL.

The chain is built from TRBV6-1 and TRBJ2-7; D possibly corresponds to TRBD2 (6 bases). The germline V gene encodes CDR1 MNHNS and CDR2 SASEGT. This CDR3 contains 11 residues. V was pared by 10 bases and J by 3 bases, with 10 bases between. The chain's CDR3 is CATQDYYEQYF. CDR3 bases: TGTGCCACCCAGGACTACTACGAGCAGTACTTC.